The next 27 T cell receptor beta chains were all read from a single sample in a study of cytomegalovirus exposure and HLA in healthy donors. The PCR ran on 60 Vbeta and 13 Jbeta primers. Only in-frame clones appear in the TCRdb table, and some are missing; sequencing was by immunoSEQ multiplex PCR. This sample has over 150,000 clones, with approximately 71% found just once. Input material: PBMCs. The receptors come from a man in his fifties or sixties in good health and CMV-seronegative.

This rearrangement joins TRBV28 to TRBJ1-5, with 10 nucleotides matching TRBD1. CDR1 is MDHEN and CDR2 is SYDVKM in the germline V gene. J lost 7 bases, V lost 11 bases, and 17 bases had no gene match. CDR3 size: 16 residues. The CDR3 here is CASNRDRGTRGQPQHF. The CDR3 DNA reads TGTGCCTCTAACCGGGACAGGGGTACAAGGGGCCAGCCCCAGCATTTT. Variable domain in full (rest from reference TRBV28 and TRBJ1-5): DVKVTQSSRYLVKRTGEKVFLECVQDMDHENMFWYRQDPGLGLRLIYFSYDVKMKEKGDIPEGYSVSREKKERFSLILESASTNQTSMYLCASNRDRGTRGQPQHFGDGTRLSIL.

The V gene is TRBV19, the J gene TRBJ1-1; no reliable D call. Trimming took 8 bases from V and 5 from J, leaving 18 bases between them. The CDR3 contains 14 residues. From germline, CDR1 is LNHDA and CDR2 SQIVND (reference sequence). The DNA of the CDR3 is TGTGCCAGTCACCGGGTCGGGAGAAGTACTGAAGCTTTCTTT. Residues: CASHRVGRSTEAFF.

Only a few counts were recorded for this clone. CDR3 sequence (DNA): TGTGCCAGCAGCCTGGACAGTTCCGAAGCTTTCTTT. Protein: CASSLDSSEAFF. This rearrangement joins TRBV11-1 to TRBJ1-1; D may be TRBD1 (6 bases). This CDR3 is built from 12 residues. Trimming removed 5 bases at V and 8 bases at J, with 12 bases between. CDR1 is SGHAT, CDR2 FQDESV, per germline (reference sequence).

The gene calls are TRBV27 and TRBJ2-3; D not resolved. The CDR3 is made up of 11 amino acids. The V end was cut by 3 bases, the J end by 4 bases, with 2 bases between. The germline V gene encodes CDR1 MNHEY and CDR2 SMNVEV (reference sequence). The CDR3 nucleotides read TGTGCCAGCAGTTTCGCAGATACGCAGTATTTT. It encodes CASSFADTQYF.

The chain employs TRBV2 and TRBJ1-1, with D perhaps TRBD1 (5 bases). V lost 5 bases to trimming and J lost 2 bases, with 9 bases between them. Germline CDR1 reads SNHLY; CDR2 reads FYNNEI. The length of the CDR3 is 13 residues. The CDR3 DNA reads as TGTGCCAGCAGTTCTGACAGCAACACTGAAGCTTTCTTT. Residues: CASSSDSNTEAFF.

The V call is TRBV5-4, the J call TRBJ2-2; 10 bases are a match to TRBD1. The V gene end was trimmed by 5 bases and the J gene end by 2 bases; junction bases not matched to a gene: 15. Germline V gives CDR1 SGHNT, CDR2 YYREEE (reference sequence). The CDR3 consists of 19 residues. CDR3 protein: CASRPKDRGTAFNTGELFF. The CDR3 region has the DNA TGTGCCAGCAGACCGAAGGACAGGGGGACAGCGTTTAACACCGGGGAGCTGTTTTTT.

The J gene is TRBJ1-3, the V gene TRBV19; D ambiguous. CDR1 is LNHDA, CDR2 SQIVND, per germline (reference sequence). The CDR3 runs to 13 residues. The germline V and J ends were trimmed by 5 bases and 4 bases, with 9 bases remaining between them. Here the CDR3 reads CASSASSGNTIYF. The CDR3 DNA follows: TGTGCCAGTAGTGCTAGTTCCGGAAACACCATATATTTT.

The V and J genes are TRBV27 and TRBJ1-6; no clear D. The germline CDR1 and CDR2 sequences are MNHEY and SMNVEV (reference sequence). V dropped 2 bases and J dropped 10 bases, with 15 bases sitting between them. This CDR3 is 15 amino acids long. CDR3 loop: CASSLGDIGGSPLHF. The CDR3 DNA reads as TGTGCCAGCAGTTTAGGCGACATCGGTGGCTCACCCCTCCACTTT.

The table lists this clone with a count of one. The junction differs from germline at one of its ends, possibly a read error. CDR3 sequence (DNA): TGTGCTAGCAGTACCTCGTGGGCCCAAGAGACCCAGTACTTC. It is translated as CASSTSWAQETQYF. V gene TRBV7-7 combines with J gene TRBJ2-5; D is ambiguous. The CDR3 is made up of 14 amino acids. Germline V gives CDR1 SSHAT, CDR2 FNYEAQ (reference sequence).

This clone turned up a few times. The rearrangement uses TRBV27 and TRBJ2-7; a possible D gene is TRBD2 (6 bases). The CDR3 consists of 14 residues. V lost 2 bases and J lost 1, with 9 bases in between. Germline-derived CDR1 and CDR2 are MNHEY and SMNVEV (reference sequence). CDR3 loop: CASSLVGGSYEQYF. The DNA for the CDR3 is TGTGCCAGCAGTTTAGTGGGGGGTTCCTACGAGCAGTACTTC.

CDR3 in DNA: TGTGCCAGCAACGGCCAAGAGACCCAGTACTTC. Protein product: CASNGQETQYF. V usage is TRBV28 and J usage is TRBJ2-5; the D is unclear. This CDR3 contains 11 residues. Germline loops: CDR1 MDHEN, CDR2 SYDVKM. V lost 7 bases and J 1 base, leaving 4 bases between the germline ends.

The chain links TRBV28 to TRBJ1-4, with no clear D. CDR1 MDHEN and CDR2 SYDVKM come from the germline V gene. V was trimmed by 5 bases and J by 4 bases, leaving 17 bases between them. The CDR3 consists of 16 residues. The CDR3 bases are TGTGCCAGCAGTCCCCCCCTCGGAGGGTTTAATGAAAAACTGTTTTTT. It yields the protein CASSPPLGGFNEKLFF.

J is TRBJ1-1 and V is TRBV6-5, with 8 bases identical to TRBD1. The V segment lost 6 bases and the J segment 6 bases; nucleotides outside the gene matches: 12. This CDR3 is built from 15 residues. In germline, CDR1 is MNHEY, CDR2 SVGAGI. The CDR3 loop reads CASSLSTGAGAEAFF. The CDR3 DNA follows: TGTGCCAGCAGCCTCTCGACAGGGGCTGGGGCTGAAGCTTTCTTT.

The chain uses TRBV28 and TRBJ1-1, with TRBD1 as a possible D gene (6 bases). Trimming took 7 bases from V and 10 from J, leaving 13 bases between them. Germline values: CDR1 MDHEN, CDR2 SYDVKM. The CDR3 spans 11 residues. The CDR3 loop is CASKWGLGAFF. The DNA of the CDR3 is TGTGCCAGCAAGTGGGGGCTTGGAGCTTTCTTT.

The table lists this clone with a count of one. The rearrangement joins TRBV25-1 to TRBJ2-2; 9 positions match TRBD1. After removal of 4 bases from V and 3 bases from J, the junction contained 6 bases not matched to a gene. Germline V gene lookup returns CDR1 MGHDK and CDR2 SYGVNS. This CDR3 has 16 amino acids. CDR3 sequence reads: CASSATTGGDTGELFF. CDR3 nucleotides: TGTGCCAGCAGTGCTACAACAGGGGGCGACACCGGGGAGCTGTTTTTT.

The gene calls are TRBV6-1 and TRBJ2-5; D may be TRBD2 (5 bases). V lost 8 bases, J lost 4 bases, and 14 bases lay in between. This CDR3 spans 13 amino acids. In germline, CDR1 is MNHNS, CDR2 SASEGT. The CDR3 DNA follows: TGTGCCAGCGTACAACATCGGGGAGAGACCCAGTACTTC. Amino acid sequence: CASVQHRGETQYF.

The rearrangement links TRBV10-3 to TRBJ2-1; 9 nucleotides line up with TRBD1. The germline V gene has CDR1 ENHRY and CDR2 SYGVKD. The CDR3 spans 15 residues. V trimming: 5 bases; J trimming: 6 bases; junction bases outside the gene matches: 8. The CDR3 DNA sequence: TGTGCCATCAGTCCTGGACAGGGGAGAAGCAATGAGCAGTTCTTC. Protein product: CAISPGQGRSNEQFF.

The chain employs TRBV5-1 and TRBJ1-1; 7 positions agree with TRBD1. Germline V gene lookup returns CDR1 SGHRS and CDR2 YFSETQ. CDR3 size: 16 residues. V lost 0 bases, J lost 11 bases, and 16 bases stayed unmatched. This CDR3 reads CASSLDRTGGSPGAFF. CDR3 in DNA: TGCGCCAGCAGCTTGGACCGGACAGGCGGATCCCCAGGGGCTTTCTTT.

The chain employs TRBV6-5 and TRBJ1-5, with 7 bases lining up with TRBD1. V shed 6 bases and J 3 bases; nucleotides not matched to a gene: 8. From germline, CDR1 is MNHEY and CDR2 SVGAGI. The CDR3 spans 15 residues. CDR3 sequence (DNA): TGTGCCAGCAGCCCGCTCGGGACAGTCAATCAGCCCCAGCATTTT. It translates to CASSPLGTVNQPQHF.

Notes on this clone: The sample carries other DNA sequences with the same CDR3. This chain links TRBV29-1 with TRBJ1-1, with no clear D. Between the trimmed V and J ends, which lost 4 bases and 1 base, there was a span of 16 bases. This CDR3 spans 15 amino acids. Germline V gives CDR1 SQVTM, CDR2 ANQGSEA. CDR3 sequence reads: CSVVKGGVSNTEAFF. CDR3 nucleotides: TGCAGCGTTGTAAAAGGCGGGGTGTCGAACACTGAAGCTTTCTTT.

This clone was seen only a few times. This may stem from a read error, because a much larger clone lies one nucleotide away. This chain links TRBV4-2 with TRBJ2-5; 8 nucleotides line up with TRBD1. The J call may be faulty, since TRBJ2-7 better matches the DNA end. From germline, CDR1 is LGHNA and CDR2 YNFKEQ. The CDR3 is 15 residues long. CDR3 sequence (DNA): TGTGCCAGCAGCCAAGGGACAGGGTGCTCCTACGAGCAGTACTTC. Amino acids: CASSQGTGCSYEQYF.

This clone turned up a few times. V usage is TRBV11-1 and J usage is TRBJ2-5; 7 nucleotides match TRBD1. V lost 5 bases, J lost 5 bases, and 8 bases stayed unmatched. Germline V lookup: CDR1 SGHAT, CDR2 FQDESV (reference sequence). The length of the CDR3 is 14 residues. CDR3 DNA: TGTGCCAGCAGCCGCGACAGGGTTCTGGAGACCCAGTACTTC. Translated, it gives CASSRDRVLETQYF.

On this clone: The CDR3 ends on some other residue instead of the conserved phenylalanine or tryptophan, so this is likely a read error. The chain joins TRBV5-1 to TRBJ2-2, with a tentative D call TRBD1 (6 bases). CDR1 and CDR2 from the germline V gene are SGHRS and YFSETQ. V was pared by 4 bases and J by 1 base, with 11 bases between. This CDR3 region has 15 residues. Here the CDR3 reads CASSAGTLNTGELFS. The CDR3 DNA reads TGCGCCAGCAGCGCCGGGACACTGAACACCGGGGAGCTGTTTTCT.

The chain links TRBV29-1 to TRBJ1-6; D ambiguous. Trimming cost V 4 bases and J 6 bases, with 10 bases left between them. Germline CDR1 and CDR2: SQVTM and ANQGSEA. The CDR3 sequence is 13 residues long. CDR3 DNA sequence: TGCAGCGTTGCTCGAGCGAGTAATTCACCCCTCCACTTT. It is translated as CSVARASNSPLHF.

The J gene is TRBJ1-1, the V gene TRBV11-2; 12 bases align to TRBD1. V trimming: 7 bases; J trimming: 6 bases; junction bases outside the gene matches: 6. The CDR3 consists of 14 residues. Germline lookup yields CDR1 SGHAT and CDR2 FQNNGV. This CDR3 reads CASTRDRGQPEAFF. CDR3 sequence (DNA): TGTGCCAGCACCCGGGACAGGGGGCAACCTGAAGCTTTCTTT. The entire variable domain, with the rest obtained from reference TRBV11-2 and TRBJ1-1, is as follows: EAGVAQSPRYKIIEKRQSVAFWCNPISGHATLYWYQQILGQGPKLLIQFQNNGVVDDSQLPKDRFSAERLKGVDSTLKIQPAKLEDSAVYLCASTRDRGQPEAFFGQGTRLTVV.

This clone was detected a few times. The DNA of the CDR3 is TGTGCCAGCAGCTTAGGGGGACAGGGTAATTCACCCCTCCACTTT. Its translation is CASSLGGQGNSPLHF. V gene TRBV7-9 combines with J gene TRBJ1-6; 9 nucleotides agree with TRBD1. The CDR3 runs to 15 residues. CDR1 and CDR2 (germline): SEHNR, FQNEAQ (reference sequence). Losses at the gene ends were 1 base for V and 6 bases for J; bases not matched to a gene: 1.

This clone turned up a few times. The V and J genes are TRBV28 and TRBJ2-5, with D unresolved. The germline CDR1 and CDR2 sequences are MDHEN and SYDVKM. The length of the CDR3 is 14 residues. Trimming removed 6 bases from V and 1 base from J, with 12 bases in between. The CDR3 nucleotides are TGTGCCAGCAGGCCTCTTGGCAGCCAAGAGACCCAGTACTTC. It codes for CASRPLGSQETQYF.